This paragraph covers one T cell receptor beta chain sequence. The sample belongs to a study of T cell responses to AZD1222 COVID-19 vaccine. There are 12 residues in the CDR3. The V end lost 3 bases, the J end lost 5 bases, and 8 bases lay between the germline ends. Germline CDR1 SEHNR, CDR2 FQNEAQ (reference sequence). The method was immunoSEQ multiplex PCR; TCRdb's version includes in-frame clones alone and lacks a portion of them. The table records about 100,000 clones, around nine tenths of them present only once. The chain recombines TRBV7-9 with TRBJ2-7; no definite D call. The sample in question was peripheral blood, obtained on day 0 of AZD1222 vaccination. This TCR was sampled from an adult in good health. The DNA of the CDR3 is TGTGCCAGCAGCTTGCAAACTGACGAGCAGTACTTC. It translates to CASSLQTDEQYF. The full variable domain, rest sourced from reference TRBV7-9 and TRBJ2-7, is DTGVSQNPRHKITKRGQNVTFRCDPISEHNRLYWYRQTLGQGPEFLTYFQNEAQLEKSRLLSDRFSAERPKGSFSTLEIQRTEQGDSAMYLCASSLQTDEQYFGPGTRLTVT.